The count of the clone carrying this T cell receptor (beta chain) is one. This sample stems from a study of CD8 T cells in Susac syndrome. cDNA came from roughly 0.5 to 1 ug RNA primed by random hexamers. From the immunoSEQ multiplex PCR reads, TCRdb called clonotypes with MiXCR, one entry per CDR3 protein. The sample carries hundreds of thousands of distinct CDR3 sequences, more than 85% recorded once. The CDR3 is 18 residues long. Germline CDR1 and CDR2: GTSNPN and SVGIG (reference sequence). Losses at the gene ends were 3 bases for V and 4 bases for J; bases not matched to a gene: 14. This sequence was found in a human donor with multiple sclerosis. Specimen: CD8+ T cells from PBMCs. This rearrangement joins TRBV30 to TRBJ2-7; 14 bases align to TRBD2. The CDR3 sequence: CAWSGTSGSKGYGYEQYF. The DNA of the CDR3 is TGTGCCTGGAGCGGGACTAGCGGGAGCAAGGGATACGGTTACGAGCAGTACTTC.